Here is one T cell receptor (beta chain) with its context. This entry comes from a study of blood T cell repertoires in COVID-19. Looking at the study overall: COVID-19 samples collected from the United States, Italy and Spain covered acute and convalescent phases. The analysed material was cDNA or gDNA that came from T cells, B-cell-depleted T cells, or PBMCs.

With 3 bases removed from V and 5 bases from J, the gap between germline ends came to 11 bases. Germline CDR1 and CDR2: SGHTS and YDEGEE. This CDR3 is 13 amino acids long. As processed by the authors: Amplification from reference gene primers served as the basis for estimated nucleated cell counts. The data were produced by immunoSEQ multiplex PCR, yet TCRdb's version contains in-frame clones alone and is incomplete. V, J and clone size derive from that table, while D and trimming were established from the DNA sequence. The profile shows tens of thousands of clones, about 89% of them singletons. The sequencing sample was made of peripheral blood. The receptor was isolated from a man in his 70s with active or convalescent COVID-19. V usage is TRBV5-8 and J usage is TRBJ2-5; D ambiguous. The CDR3 spells CASSSPSKETQYF. In DNA form, the CDR3 reads TGTGCCAGCAGCTCACCAAGCAAGGAGACCCAGTACTTC.